These 16 T cell receptor beta chains were sequenced from one sample in a study of radiotherapy plus CTLA-4 blockade in lung cancer. Data came from immunoSEQ multiplex PCR; TCRdb stores just in-frame clones and leaves some out. The sample consists of about 73,000 clones, roughly 84% of them appearing once. The sequences come from peripheral blood, collected from a patient treated with radiotherapy plus ipilimumab. Every receptor here comes from a human donor with non-small cell lung cancer that progressed on radiotherapy plus ipilimumab.

V is TRBV25-1 and J is TRBJ1-5, with D tentatively TRBD1 (5 bases). The germline CDR1 and CDR2 sequences are MGHDK and SYGVNS. The CDR3 covers 14 residues. V lost 4 bases and J lost 3, with 10 bases in between. For the CDR3, the DNA is TGTGCCAGCAGTGCGGACACATACAATCAGCCCCAGCATTTT. Encoded protein: CASSADTYNQPQHF.

The rearrangement uses TRBV11-2 and TRBJ2-7; perhaps TRBD2 as D (6 bases). V lost 1 base and J lost 2, with 18 bases in between. CDR1 and CDR2 (germline): SGHAT, FQNNGV. The CDR3 sequence is 17 residues long. The CDR3 DNA reads as TGTGCCAGCAGCTTAGGGTTTCCCGGGAGTCATGCCTACGAGCAGTACTTC. It is translated as CASSLGFPGSHAYEQYF.

This clone was counted once. This chain uses TRBV11-2 with TRBJ1-2; D unresolved. This CDR3 comprises 15 residues. V was pared by 2 bases and J by 2 bases, with 12 bases between. From germline, CDR1 is SGHAT and CDR2 FQNNGV. The CDR3 DNA sequence: TGTGCCAGCAGCTTAAGTGACACAGCCAACTATGGCTACACCTTC. It specifies CASSLSDTANYGYTF.

The rearrangement joins TRBV2 to TRBJ1-1, with unresolved D. Trimming removed 7 bases from V and 10 bases from J, with 19 bases in between. The CDR3 covers 13 residues. Germline V gene data show CDR1 as SNHLY and CDR2 as FYNNEI. CDR3 amino acids: CASKFGQDLAAFF. The CDR3 region has the DNA TGTGCCAGCAAGTTTGGTCAGGACCTGGCAGCTTTCTTT. Full variable domain (outside the CDR3, taken from reference TRBV2 and TRBJ1-1): EPEVTQTPSHQVTQMGQEVILRCVPISNHLYFYWYRQILGQKVEFLVSFYNNEISEKSEIFDDQFSVERPDGSNFTLKIRSTKLEDSAMYFCASKFGQDLAAFFGQGTRLTVV.

The rearrangement uses TRBV7-8 and TRBJ1-5; the D is unclear. Germline CDR1 reads SGHVS; CDR2 reads FQNEAQ. V was shortened by 1 base and J by 12 bases, with 19 bases between the two germline ends. The CDR3 is 15 residues long. As DNA, the CDR3 is TGTGCCAGCAGCTTAGTAGCGGTGGGCGGCAGTCACCAGCATTTT. Protein: CASSLVAVGGSHQHF.

The chain carries TRBV15 and TRBJ1-5; a weak D match, TRBD1 (5 bases). This CDR3 spans 17 amino acids. V gave up 0 bases and J gave up 6 bases, with 18 bases separating them. Germline CDR1 is LNHNV and CDR2 is YYDKDF (reference sequence). The CDR3 DNA reads as TGTGCCACCAGCAGAGATCTCTGGGGCCTTGCCTCTCAGCCCCAGCATTTT. The encoded protein is CATSRDLWGLASQPQHF.

V gene TRBV7-3 combines with J gene TRBJ1-2; D perhaps matches TRBD1 (5 bases). The CDR3 consists of 11 residues. Germline assignment: CDR1 SGHTA and CDR2 FQGTGA. Trimming pared 2 bases from V and 13 bases from J, leaving 11 bases between. The CDR3 sequence is CASSLAQGPTF. DNA for the CDR3: TGTGCCAGCAGCTTAGCTCAGGGACCCACCTTC.

This chain's CDR3 is CASSLGAGTGELFF. CDR3 in DNA: TGTGCCAGCAGCTTGGGGGCCGGCACCGGGGAGCTGTTTTTT. The V and J genes are TRBV5-6 and TRBJ2-2; no clear D gene. Germline CDR1 and CDR2: SGHDT and YYEEEE. V was trimmed by 0 bases and J by 4 bases, leaving 7 bases between them. The CDR3 totals 14 residues.

In this sample, this clone turned up a few times. The CDR3 here is CASSVRGQISGNTIYF. The CDR3 DNA follows: TGTGCCAGCAGCGTTCGCGGACAGATCTCTGGAAACACCATATATTTT. The chain joins TRBV9 to TRBJ1-3; a weak D match, TRBD1 (6 bases). Trimming cost V 2 bases and J 0 bases, with 12 bases left between them. Looked up from germline, CDR1 is SGDLS and CDR2 is YYNGEE. The CDR3 runs 16 residues.

J is TRBJ1-5 and V is TRBV6-6; 9 nucleotides align to TRBD1. The germline V gene encodes CDR1 MNHNY and CDR2 SVGAGI (reference sequence). The CDR3 is 15 residues long. Unmatched junction bases numbered 4, after V lost 4 bases and J lost 3 bases. As DNA, the CDR3 is TGTGCCAGCAGTTCGGACAGGGGCCCCAATCAGCCCCAGCATTTT. Translated: CASSSDRGPNQPQHF.

This clone came up once. For the CDR3, the DNA is TGTGCCAGCAGCCGAGGCGAAGCCTACGAGCAGTACGTC. Protein: CASSRGEAYEQYV. This rearrangement joins TRBV11-1 to TRBJ2-7; D remains ambiguous. This CDR3 is 13 amino acids long. Trimming removed 5 bases at V and 2 bases at J, with 10 bases between. The V gene's germline CDR1 is SGHAT and CDR2 FQDESV (reference sequence).

This chain connects TRBV6-5 to TRBJ2-7, with 8 bases that match TRBD1. The V segment lost 7 bases and the J segment 4 bases; nucleotides outside the gene matches: 9. The germline V gene encodes CDR1 MNHEY and CDR2 SVGAGI. This CDR3 region has 14 residues. CDR3 in amino acids: CASKRAGGSYEQYF. As DNA, the CDR3 is TGTGCCAGCAAAAGGGCAGGGGGCAGTTACGAGCAGTACTTC.

This chain connects TRBV2 to TRBJ2-1; no firm D call. CDR3 length equals 15 residues. Trimming took off 4 bases at V and 5 bases at J, with 15 bases between the two ends. Germline CDR1 reads SNHLY; CDR2 reads FYNNEI. The CDR3 nucleotides read TGTGCCAGCAGTGTACTGGGCGCCAGCGACAATGAGCAGTTCTTC. Its protein product is CASSVLGASDNEQFF.

This sequence joins TRBV5-1 and TRBJ2-3; 10 bases are a match to TRBD1. The J segment lost 4 bases and the V segment lost 4 bases, leaving 9 bases of the junction unmatched. CDR3 length: 16 residues. The germline V gene has CDR1 SGHRS and CDR2 YFSETQ. CDR3 residues: CASSREGTGVSDTQYF. Written as DNA, the CDR3 is TGCGCCAGCAGCCGGGAGGGGACAGGGGTGTCAGATACGCAGTATTTT.

The chain uses TRBV28 and TRBJ1-5; 9 bases are a match to TRBD1. The V gene end was trimmed by 6 bases and the J gene end by 6 bases; junction bases not matched to a gene: 6. The CDR3 totals 14 residues. Germline CDR1 and CDR2: MDHEN and SYDVKM. The CDR3 loop is CASSSTGGTQPQHF. The CDR3 coding sequence is TGTGCCAGCAGCTCGACAGGGGGAACTCAGCCCCAGCATTTT.

The V and J genes are TRBV5-1 and TRBJ2-3; tentatively, D is TRBD1 (6 bases). The germline V gene encodes CDR1 SGHRS and CDR2 YFSETQ. This CDR3 contains 14 residues. Trimming shortened V by 4 bases and J by 5 bases, and 14 bases separated the two germline ends. The CDR3 sequence is CASSADRAQDTQYF. CDR3 in DNA: TGCGCCAGCAGCGCGGACAGAGCCCAAGATACGCAGTATTTT.